Listed below are T cell receptor beta chains from one sample, sequenced in a study of beta chain features in type 1 diabetes. Method: immunoSEQ multiplex PCR; TCRdb's copy keeps in-frame clones and lacks some. Of roughly 180,000 clones in the sample, approximately 8% were seen once. Material for sequencing was central memory CD4+ T cells from blood. Receptors were obtained from a man between 18 and 35 years old with type 1 diabetes. The CDR3 runs from the conserved cysteine through the conserved F or W. Fields, in order: V gene, D gene, J gene, CDR3 protein. A D gene is named only where the DNA matches it firmly.

TRBV11-2	TRBD2	TRBJ2-2	CASTTSGKPGELFF
TRBV29-1	.	TRBJ2-1	CSGYPRDHVREQFF
TRBV28	.	TRBJ2-5	CASRLQVLATQYF
TRBV2	TRBD1	TRBJ1-4	CASSPRTGVGSEKLFF
TRBV4-3	.	TRBJ1-2	CASSQQAAPQYGYTF
TRBV19	TRBD1	TRBJ2-5	CATSNRDRVRETQYF
TRBV19	TRBD1	TRBJ2-5	CASSNPGQGVETQYF
TRBV19	TRBD1	TRBJ2-1	CASSMQGARNNEQFF
TRBV29-1	.	TRBJ2-1	CSVEMANNEQFF
TRBV7-2	.	TRBJ2-7	CASSLRLGGYEQYF
TRBV6-5	.	TRBJ2-3	CASTAAGGDTQYF
TRBV6-5	TRBD2	TRBJ2-3	CASSYTSGFTDTQYF
TRBV7-2	TRBD2	TRBJ2-3	CASSLVSLAGELTDTQYF
TRBV5-1	.	TRBJ2-7	CASSLPQSDEQYF
TRBV28	.	TRBJ1-2	CASTSKEYGYTF
TRBV19	TRBD1	TRBJ1-4	CASSNRGGVEKLFF
TRBV29-1	TRBD1	TRBJ2-7	CSVAPKSTGITYEQYF
TRBV4-2	TRBD2	TRBJ2-3	CASSQGLAGSGDTQYF
TRBV30	.	TRBJ1-4	CAWSVGAVNEKLFF
TRBV18	TRBD1	TRBJ1-5	CASSRQGAEGNQPQHF
TRBV7-8	TRBD1	TRBJ2-1	CASSLEVGQGSYNEQFF
TRBV30	TRBD1	TRBJ2-7	CAWSKQGAGSYEQYF
TRBV18	.	TRBJ2-1	CASSPGTREQFF
TRBV27	TRBD1	TRBJ2-5	CASSFQWTGGFETQYF
TRBV5-1	.	TRBJ2-3	CASSSRWQDTQYF
TRBV18	.	TRBJ1-1	CASSPGMARGTEAFF
TRBV5-6	TRBD1	TRBJ1-1	CASSWGQLYFNTEAFF
TRBV28	.	TRBJ2-5	CAGRGGKGETQYF
TRBV5-1	.	TRBJ1-4	CASSLTVSNEKLFF
TRBV5-1	TRBD1	TRBJ2-5	CASRERDRGGETQYF
TRBV7-9	TRBD1	TRBJ2-7	CASSPQGGYEQYF
TRBV27	.	TRBJ2-7	CASSLRGYEQYF
TRBV29-1	TRBD2	TRBJ2-5	CSALGEGETQYF
TRBV29-1	TRBD1	TRBJ1-2	CSVIRGGAGGYTF
TRBV29-1	.	TRBJ1-1	CSVASTENTEAFF
TRBV6-1	TRBD1	TRBJ1-2	CASSGATGSYGYTF
TRBV5-1	.	TRBJ2-5	CASSTQETQYF
TRBV28	.	TRBJ1-1	CASRRTMNTEAFF
TRBV7-2	TRBD2	TRBJ2-7	CASSWGGNEQYF
TRBV30	TRBD2	TRBJ2-3	CACGTSGPGDTQYF